These 6 T cell receptor beta chains share one sample of origin, sequenced in a study of control samples from healthy donors and cancer patients. Assay: immunoSEQ multiplex PCR; the TCRdb copy retains only in-frame clones and omits some. The sample holds 75,000 to 90,000 clones, roughly 89% seen once. The sample was PBMCs. The source of these receptors is a woman between 45 and 65 years old with colorectal cancer.

The chain employs TRBV5-1 and TRBJ1-4, with TRBD1 identical over 11 bases. V lost 4 bases to trimming and J lost 8 bases; unmatched junction nucleotides: 4. CDR1 and CDR2 (germline): SGHRS, YFSETQ. The CDR3 runs 14 residues. CDR3 protein: CASSPGTGGEKLFF. Written as DNA, the CDR3 is TGCGCCAGCAGCCCCGGGACAGGGGGGGAAAAACTGTTTTTT.

CDR3 amino acids: CASSEKGAGSPLHF. In DNA form, the CDR3 reads TGTGCCAGCAGTGAAAAGGGGGCCGGATCACCCCTCCACTTT. The chain joins TRBV6-1 to TRBJ1-6; 7 bases agree with TRBD1. The V gene's germline CDR1 is MNHNS and CDR2 SASEGT. CDR3 length equals 14 residues. V dropped 2 bases and J dropped 10; count of bases not matched to a gene: 5.

This clone has a handful of counts. The genes are TRBV2 and TRBJ1-2; a weak D match, TRBD1 (6 bases). This CDR3 is built from 14 residues. V was cut by 7 bases and J by 4 bases, with 16 bases left in between. CDR1 SNHLY and CDR2 FYNNEI come from the germline V gene. CDR3 sequence (DNA): TGTGCCAGCACCCCAGTTAGACAGGCCTATGGCTACACCTTC. It translates to CASTPVRQAYGYTF.

The rearrangement uses TRBV7-8 and TRBJ1-3; 7 nucleotides align to TRBD1. The CDR3 runs to 19 residues. V gave up 2 bases and J gave up 0 bases; unmatched junction bases: 13. The germline V gene encodes CDR1 SGHVS and CDR2 FQNEAQ. CDR3 bases: TGTGCCAGCAGCTTAAGGCCCACGACGACAGGGCTCTCTGGAAACACCATATATTTT. It specifies CASSLRPTTTGLSGNTIYF. Combining the CDR3 with reference TRBV7-8 and TRBJ1-3 gives the whole variable domain GAGVSQSPRYKVAKRGQDVALRCDPISGHVSLFWYQQALGQGPEFLTYFQNEAQLDKSGLPSDRFFAERPEGSVSTLKIQRTQQEDSAVYLCASSLRPTTTGLSGNTIYFGEGSWLTVV.

The DNA of the CDR3 is TGTGCCAGCAGCCCAGGACCACACAGCACAGATACGCAGTATTTT. Residues: CASSPGPHSTDTQYF. The chain joins TRBV9 to TRBJ2-3; D not resolved. This CDR3 region has 15 residues. V lost 4 bases and J lost 0, with 12 bases in between. Germline V gene lookup returns CDR1 SGDLS and CDR2 YYNGEE.

This chain uses TRBV5-1 with TRBJ2-2; D call uncertain. This CDR3 has 15 residues. The germline V and J ends were trimmed by 0 bases and 6 bases, with 12 bases remaining between them. Germline V gene sequence: CDR1 SGHRS, CDR2 YFSETQ. The CDR3 DNA reads as TGCGCCAGCAGCTTGGAAGTGGGCAGTTCCGGGGAGCTGTTTTTT. It encodes CASSLEVGSSGELFF.